This T cell receptor beta chain was identified in a study of blood T cells in healthy people across ages. Study results and limitations: Researchers judged that diversity estimates from one million T cells fell short of true values. Older age coincided with a roughly linear decline in TCR beta diversity per million T cells.

The second PCR ran about 6 to 11 cycles with a sample-barcoded 5' primer and J-beta primers. Each cDNA molecule received a tag from a template-switch adaptor that had 12 random nucleotides. TCRdb independently ran MiXCR on the 5' RACE reads; one entry per CDR3 protein. Among hundreds of thousands of distinct CDR3 sequences listed, about a third were seen once. Per sample, at least 5 micrograms of total RNA were extracted. In this sample, this clonotype turned up many times. What it recognizes is unknown. CDR3 size: 17 residues. Germline assignment: CDR1 MNHEY and CDR2 SVGEGT. Trimming removed 1 base from V and 3 bases from J, with 19 bases in between.

This sequence was found in a woman of 80 years or more in good health. The chain employs TRBV6-2 or TRBV6-3 and TRBJ2-7; D uncertain. Sample: blood. CDR3 protein: CASSYYGVERLDYEQYF. The CDR3 region has the DNA TGTGCCAGCAGTTACTACGGTGTGGAGCGCTTGGACTACGAGCAGTACTTC.